The 30 T cell receptor beta chains in this list originate from one sample, sequenced in a study of vaccination effects on CD4 cells after COVID-19. TCRdb's table, derived via immunoSEQ multiplex PCR, lists solely in-frame clones and lacks some. The sample yields roughly 55,000 clones, just under 80% seen once. No antigen has been identified for these receptors. Pools of viral peptides were used by the ViraFEST assay to expand antigen-specific CD4+ T cells ahead of sequencing. Cells that had been cultured for ten to eleven days were the source of isolated CD4+ T cells. It was two doses of either the BNT162b2 or mRNA-1273 vaccine that participants received. Specimen: CD4+ T cells from PBMCs cultured with HCoV-OC43 spike peptides, collected after COVID-19 vaccination. As to subset: HCoV-OC43 spike overlapping peptide pool stimulation. All receptors come from a human donor who received a COVID-19 vaccine.

The rearrangement joins TRBV5-1 to TRBJ2-2; D may be TRBD2 (5 bases). From germline, CDR1 is SGHRS and CDR2 YFSETQ. The CDR3 has 15 residues. The germline V and J ends were trimmed by 9 bases and 4 bases, with 19 bases remaining between them. Here the CDR3 DNA reads TGCGCCACGGGGAGCGGCCCCTTGGGCACCGGGGAGCTGTTTTTT. Translation gives CATGSGPLGTGELFF.

V and J are TRBV12-3 or TRBV12-4 and TRBJ1-2, with 8 positions matching TRBD1. The V and J ends lost 5 bases and 8 bases, in that order; junction bases with no gene match: 7. This CDR3 comprises 13 residues. The CDR3 DNA reads TGTGCCAGCAGTCTGGGACAGGTCGGGGGCTACACCTTC. Amino acids: CASSLGQVGGYTF.

The chain employs TRBV30 and TRBJ1-1; TRBD1 aligns across 9 bases. This CDR3 contains 13 residues. Germline values: CDR1 GTSNPN, CDR2 SVGIG (reference sequence). After removal of 5 bases from V and 1 base from J, the junction contained 2 bases not matched to a gene. The CDR3 region has the DNA TGTGCCTGGTCGGGACAGGGGAACACTGAAGCTTTCTTT. Translating gives CAWSGQGNTEAFF.

The chain couples TRBV7-3 to TRBJ2-2; 9 bases line up with TRBD1. The CDR3 is made up of 15 amino acids. The V segment lost 6 bases and the J segment 2 bases; nucleotides outside the gene matches: 4. Germline V CDR1 and CDR2: SGHTA, FQGTGA. This CDR3 is CASRKGQGNTGELFF. The CDR3 coding sequence is TGTGCCAGCAGGAAGGGACAGGGTAACACCGGGGAGCTGTTTTTT.

CDR3 bases: TGTGCCACCAGCACCCGTTACCAAGAGACCCAGTACTTC. Protein product: CATSTRYQETQYF. The V call is TRBV15, the J call TRBJ2-5; D gene uncertain. V lost 4 bases and J lost 0, with 6 bases in between. This CDR3 spans 13 amino acids. Per germline, CDR1 LNHNV and CDR2 YYDKDF (reference sequence).

V gene TRBV3-1 (or the pseudogene TRBV3-2) combines with J gene TRBJ2-3; weak D call: TRBD1 (6 bases). Germline lookup yields CDR1 LGHDT and CDR2 YNNKEL (reference sequence). Trimming shortened V by 1 base and J by 5 bases, and 19 bases separated the two germline ends. CDR3 length: 17 amino acids. The DNA of the CDR3 is TGTGCCAGCAGCCAAGCCTCCTGGGTACAGGGAAAAGATACGCAGTATTTT. It is translated as CASSQASWVQGKDTQYF.

The chain has TRBV1 and TRBJ1-4; the D call in the table, TRBD1, was not verified against the DNA. TRBV1 represents a pseudogene. This CDR3 is 16 amino acids long. The CDR3 DNA reads as TGCACCAGCAGCCGGTTCAGGACAGGGGAGAAAGAAAAACTGTTTTTT. This sequence encodes CTSSRFRTGEKEKLFF.

The chain is built from TRBV28 and TRBJ2-2; D gene ambiguous. With 6 bases removed from V and 7 bases from J, the gap between germline ends came to 12 bases. The CDR3 sequence is 13 residues long. Germline CDR1 MDHEN, CDR2 SYDVKM. The CDR3 DNA reads TGTGCCAGCAGCCCCCAAGTCAGCGGGGAGCTGTTTTTT. Protein sequence: CASSPQVSGELFF.

The chain joins TRBV10-1 to TRBJ2-1; D not certain. CDR1 and CDR2 (germline): WNHNN, SYGVQD (reference sequence). The CDR3 spans 16 residues. With 3 bases removed from V and 6 bases from J, the gap between germline ends came to 18 bases. In nucleotides, the CDR3 is TGCGCCAGCAGTGATCAACGGCAATTTTACTTCAATGAGCAGTTCTTC. This encodes CASSDQRQFYFNEQFF.

For the CDR3, the DNA is TGTGCCTGGAGTGGCGCTGCGAACACTGAAGCTTTCTTT. Translation: CAWSGAANTEAFF. The chain uses TRBV30 and TRBJ1-1; no reliable D call. The length of the CDR3 is 13 residues. The V gene's germline CDR1 is GTSNPN and CDR2 SVGIG (reference sequence). The germline V and J ends were trimmed by 1 base and 1 base, with 7 bases remaining between them.

V usage is TRBV7-9 and J usage is TRBJ2-7; no clear D gene. The V end lost 2 bases, the J end lost 3 bases, and 8 bases lay between the germline ends. This CDR3 comprises 13 residues. Germline loops: CDR1 SEHNR, CDR2 FQNEAQ (reference sequence). The CDR3 DNA follows: TGTGCCAGCAGCTTACTGAGCAACTACGAGCAGTACGTC. Encoded protein: CASSLLSNYEQYV.

The chain joins TRBV7-9 to TRBJ2-3, with 8 bases that match TRBD1. V gave up 1 base and J gave up 5 bases; unmatched junction bases: 5. CDR3 length: 15 residues. Germline CDR1 is SEHNR and CDR2 is FQNEAQ (reference sequence). CDR3 in amino acids: CASSLGAGGIDTQYF. Written as DNA, the CDR3 is TGTGCCAGCAGCTTAGGGGCAGGGGGCATAGATACGCAGTATTTT.

This clone was picked up a small number of times. V usage is TRBV10-3 and J usage is TRBJ1-5; no firm D call. V lost 0 bases and J 7 bases, leaving 10 bases between the germline ends. The CDR3 has 14 residues. Germline CDR1 and CDR2: ENHRY and SYGVKD. The CDR3 DNA follows: TGTGCCATCAGTGAGTCGAAAGTGGTACAGCCCCAGCATTTT. This encodes CAISESKVVQPQHF.

This clone came up once. The V call is TRBV2, the J call TRBJ2-5; TRBD2 matches 15 bases. CDR3 length: 19 residues. Germline assignment: CDR1 SNHLY and CDR2 FYNNEI. V shed 4 bases, J shed 1 base, and the junction held 10 bases outside the gene matches. CDR3 sequence: CASSVGGLAGGGGQETQYF. CDR3 sequence (DNA): TGTGCCAGCAGTGTCGGGGGACTAGCGGGGGGAGGAGGCCAAGAGACCCAGTACTTC.

The chain uses TRBV6-5 and TRBJ1-5; D might be TRBD1 (6 bases). V dropped 0 bases and J dropped 4 bases, with 10 bases sitting between them. CDR1 and CDR2 from the germline V gene are MNHEY and SVGAGI. This CDR3 region has 15 residues. CDR3 DNA sequence: TGTGCCAGCAGTTACTCGGGGGGGCGGAATCAGCCCCAGCATTTT. It is translated as CASSYSGGRNQPQHF.

In its sample, this clone was seen once. The V and J genes are TRBV27 and TRBJ2-1; 8 positions agree with TRBD2. CDR1 is MNHEY, CDR2 SMNVEV, per germline (reference sequence). This CDR3 comprises 20 residues. V shed 3 bases and J 0 bases; nucleotides not matched to a gene: 16. CDR3: CASSFRSGGGGLLSYNEQFF. In DNA, the CDR3 is TGTGCCAGCAGTTTTCGGTCGGGAGGGGGGGGGCTGCTCTCCTACAATGAGCAGTTCTTC.

The sample holds a few counts of this clone. V is TRBV2 and J is TRBJ1-6; D is perhaps TRBD1 (6 bases). The CDR3 has 15 amino acids. CDR1 and CDR2 from the germline V gene are SNHLY and FYNNEI. Trimming took 6 bases from V and 6 from J, leaving 15 bases between them. Written as DNA, the CDR3 is TGTGCCAGCAGGAAGGACAGAGGGGCTAATTCACCCCTCCACTTT. Amino acids: CASRKDRGANSPLHF.

The chain has TRBV18 and TRBJ1-4; 7 positions match TRBD1. The CDR3 loop spans 15 amino acids. Germline V lookup: CDR1 KGHSH, CDR2 LQKENI. With 2 bases clipped from V and 10 bases from J, the junction kept 10 bases outside the gene matches. The CDR3 nucleotides read TGTGCCAGCTCACCAGGGCGAACAGGGGTTGTAAAACTGTTTTTT. It is translated as CASSPGRTGVVKLFF.

V is TRBV6-5 and J is TRBJ1-3; possible D gene TRBD1, 6 bases. V was shortened by 5 bases and J by 0 bases, with 11 bases between the two germline ends. From germline, CDR1 is MNHEY and CDR2 SVGAGI. This CDR3 comprises 15 residues. The CDR3 protein is CASSPQGTSGNTIYF. The CDR3 bases are TGTGCCAGCAGTCCACAGGGAACCTCTGGAAACACCATATATTTT.

The CDR3 DNA sequence: TGCGCCAGCAGCAGGACAAGAAACTACAATGAGCAGTTCTTC. It yields the protein CASSRTRNYNEQFF. This sequence joins TRBV5-1 and TRBJ2-1; maybe TRBD1 (5 bases). Trimming took 4 bases from V and 3 from J, leaving 11 bases between them. The CDR3 length is 14 residues. Germline V gene sequence: CDR1 SGHRS, CDR2 YFSETQ. The variable domain in full, completed from reference TRBV5-1 and TRBJ2-1, reads KAGVTQTPRYLIKTRGQQVTLSCSPISGHRSVSWYQQTPGQGLQFLFEYFSETQRNKGNFPGRFSGRQFSNSRSEMNVSTLELGDSALYLCASSRTRNYNEQFFGPGTRLTVL.

The rearrangement uses TRBV19 and TRBJ1-2; 8 bases are shared with TRBD1. Per germline, CDR1 LNHDA and CDR2 SQIVND (reference sequence). V shed 7 bases and J 3 bases; nucleotides not matched to a gene: 7. The CDR3 extends over 14 amino acids. CDR3: CASIRTGPDYGYTF. Here the CDR3 DNA reads TGTGCCAGTATCAGGACAGGGCCGGACTATGGCTACACCTTC.

J is TRBJ2-5 and V is TRBV5-1; D is undetermined. Germline V gene lookup returns CDR1 SGHRS and CDR2 YFSETQ. The CDR3 is made up of 14 amino acids. V dropped 1 base and J dropped 2 bases, with 9 bases sitting between them. The CDR3 DNA reads TGCGCCAGCAGCTTGTCACTACAACAAGAGACCCAGTACTTC. Its protein is CASSLSLQQETQYF. The variable domain in full, completed from reference TRBV5-1 and TRBJ2-5, reads KAGVTQTPRYLIKTRGQQVTLSCSPISGHRSVSWYQQTPGQGLQFLFEYFSETQRNKGNFPGRFSGRQFSNSRSEMNVSTLELGDSALYLCASSLSLQQETQYFGPGTRLLVL.

This chain links TRBV20-1 with TRBJ1-1, with D unresolved. This CDR3 contains 10 residues. Germline assignment: CDR1 DFQATT and CDR2 SNEGSKA (reference sequence). With 6 bases removed from V and 8 bases from J, the gap between germline ends came to 10 bases. The CDR3 protein is CSATNREAFF. CDR3 coding DNA: TGCAGTGCGACAAACCGCGAAGCTTTCTTT.

The chain joins TRBV2 to TRBJ2-2; D is perhaps TRBD1 (6 bases). Per germline, CDR1 SNHLY and CDR2 FYNNEI. Trimming removed 5 bases at V and 4 bases at J, with 8 bases between. The CDR3 extends over 13 amino acids. For the CDR3, the DNA is TGTGCCAGCAGTATACAGGGCACCGGGGAGCTGTTTTTT. Translation gives CASSIQGTGELFF. Drawing the rest from reference TRBV2 and TRBJ2-2, the complete variable domain is EPEVTQTPSHQVTQMGQEVILRCVPISNHLYFYWYRQILGQKVEFLVSFYNNEISEKSEIFDDQFSVERPDGSNFTLKIRSTKLEDSAMYFCASSIQGTGELFFGEGSRLTVL.

The rearrangement joins TRBV6-5 to TRBJ1-1; D call uncertain. This CDR3 spans 13 amino acids. V lost 9 bases and J 1 base, leaving 12 bases between the germline ends. Germline-derived CDR1 and CDR2 are MNHEY and SVGAGI. DNA for the CDR3: TGTGCCAGTGCGCAGTACCGGAACACTGAAGCTTTCTTT. Translated, it gives CASAQYRNTEAFF.

A single count supports this clone. This chain uses TRBV3-1 (or the pseudogene TRBV3-2) with TRBJ1-1; D remains ambiguous. Trimming pared 5 bases from V and 0 bases from J, leaving 10 bases between. Per germline, CDR1 LGHDT and CDR2 YNNKEL (reference sequence). The CDR3 is 14 amino acids. The CDR3 reads CASSARRMNTEAFF. As DNA, the CDR3 is TGTGCCAGCAGCGCTAGGCGGATGAACACTGAAGCTTTCTTT.

The chain carries TRBV6-5 and TRBJ2-5; D may be TRBD1 (6 bases). The CDR3 is made up of 15 amino acids. Germline-derived CDR1 and CDR2 are MNHEY and SVGAGI. The ends were cut back, 6 bases at V and 2 bases at J, with 16 bases in the middle. The CDR3 DNA reads TGTGCCAGCAGCTTAAGATGGACAGATCAAGAGACCCAGTACTTC. Translation: CASSLRWTDQETQYF.

CDR3 in DNA: TGTGCCAGCAGTGTGACAGGGACTGGGGCCCAGTACTTC. It is translated as CASSVTGTGAQYF. The V and J genes are TRBV6-4 and TRBJ2-5, with D possibly matching TRBD1 (7 bases). Trimming left V 4 bases short and J 9 bases short, with 15 bases between. This CDR3 is 13 amino acids long. CDR1 is MRHNA, CDR2 SNTAGT, per germline.

The gene calls are TRBV3-1 (or the pseudogene TRBV3-2) and TRBJ1-1; the D gene is possibly TRBD1 (5 bases). The V end lost 4 bases, the J end lost 2 bases, and 14 bases lay between the germline ends. Per germline, CDR1 LGHDT and CDR2 YNNKEL (reference sequence). This CDR3 spans 15 amino acids. The CDR3 coding sequence is TGTGCCAGCAGCCTTAGAGGGAGGGGAAACACTGAAGCTTTCTTT. Protein sequence: CASSLRGRGNTEAFF.

The rearrangement uses TRBV24-1 and TRBJ2-5; 7 positions agree with TRBD1. The CDR3 sequence is 17 residues long. The trim removed 0 bases at V and 2 bases at J, leaving 8 bases unmatched. Per the germline V gene, CDR1 is KGHDR and CDR2 is SFDVKD. This CDR3 reads CATSDLRRQGEQETQYF. As DNA, the CDR3 is TGTGCCACCAGTGATTTGCGGCGGCAGGGGGAACAAGAGACCCAGTACTTC.